Listed below are T cell receptor beta chains from one sample, sequenced in a study of graft-versus-host responses after intestinal transplantation. Clones were sequenced by immunoSEQ multiplex PCR, and TCRdb holds only the in-frame ones, with some missing. Here the sample spans about 130,000 clones, approximately 90% being singletons. Their antigens are not known. Sequenced material: unstimulated CD4+ T cells sorted from spleen or lymph node cells, taken before intestinal transplant. These receptors all come from a human donor who received an intestinal transplant. The CDR3 runs from the conserved cysteine through the conserved F or W. A D gene is named only where the DNA matches it firmly. Some rows mark clone size as missing; the rest say once, few, many or name a class of expanded clone.

j_call d_call v_call clone_size cdr3_aa cdr3_nt
TRBJ2-1 . TRBV4-1 . CASSQGQVSYNEQFF TGCGCCAGCAGCCAAGGACAGGTATCCTACAATGAGCAGTTCTTC
TRBJ1-2 . TRBV7-9 . CASSLAGTPYYGYTF TGTGCCAGCAGCTTAGCGGGTACACCCTACTATGGCTACACCTTC
TRBJ1-2 TRBD1 TRBV18 . CASSPALGQGGYGYTF TGTGCCAGCTCACCGGCACTGGGACAGGGTGGCTATGGCTACACCTTC
TRBJ2-7 . TRBV5-1 . CASSLLGEQYF TGCGCCAGCAGCTTGTTGGGCGAGCAGTACTTC
TRBJ2-7 . TRBV27 . CASSTVGRVAEQYF TGTGCCAGCAGTACGGTGGGTCGAGTCGCCGAGCAGTACTTC
TRBJ2-6 . TRBV11-3 . CASSRGQGTSSGANVLTF TGTGCCAGCAGTCGCGGCCAGGGGACATCCTCTGGGGCCAACGTCCTGACTTTC
TRBJ1-5 . TRBV2 . CASRGTPDQPQHF TGTGCCAGCAGGGGGACACCTGATCAGCCCCAGCATTTT
TRBJ2-2 TRBD1 TRBV5-6 . CASSTPAGTGRAGELFF TGTGCCAGCAGCACCCCCGCCGGGACAGGGAGGGCCGGGGAGCTGTTTTTT
TRBJ1-2 TRBD1 TRBV9 once CASSLTGARGYTF TGTGCCAGCAGCTTGACAGGGGCTCGTGGCTACACCTTC
TRBJ1-1 TRBD1 TRBV18 . CASSPQGQGNTEAFF TGTGCCAGCTCACCCCAGGGACAGGGGAACACTGAAGCTTTCTTT
TRBJ2-7 TRBD1 TRBV10-3 . CAISEGQGITYEQYF TGTGCCATCAGTGAAGGACAGGGTATAACCTACGAGCAGTACTTC
TRBJ2-5 . TRBV7-2 . CASSQSRSREQETQYF TGTGCCAGCAGCCAATCCCGTTCCAGGGAGCAAGAGACCCAGTACTTC
TRBJ2-2 . TRBV6-5 . CASSYSNTGELFF TGTGCCAGCAGTTATTCGAACACCGGGGAGCTGTTTTTT
TRBJ1-6 TRBD1 TRBV5-5 . CASSPRTGVLHF TGTGCCAGCAGCCCAAGGACAGGGGTCCTCCACTTT
TRBJ2-1 . TRBV5-1 . CASSGRRGLPLDNGQFF TGCGCCAGCAGCGGACGACGGGGCCTTCCCTTAGACAATGGGCAGTTCTTC
TRBJ1-3 . TRBV7-2 . CASSRGRAGNTIYF TGTGCCAGCAGCCGGGGGAGAGCTGGAAACACCATATATTTT
TRBJ1-6 . TRBV11-3 . CASSLDQGLGSPLHF TGTGCCAGCAGCTTAGACCAGGGGCTCGGTTCACCCCTCCACTTT
TRBJ1-6 . TRBV6-1 . CASRDSSYNSPLHF TGTGCCAGCAGAGACAGCTCCTATAATTCACCCCTCCACTTT
TRBJ2-7 . TRBV7-6 . CASSLGSGAVVGEQYF TGTGCCAGCAGCTTAGGGTCTGGGGCGGTGGTTGGCGAGCAGTACTTC
TRBJ2-3 . TRBV5-1 . CASSLRSLSTDTQYF TGCGCCAGCAGCTTAAGGAGCCTAAGCACAGATACGCAGTATTTT
TRBJ1-2 . TRBV9 . CASSVNPGAMVYTF TGTGCCAGCAGCGTCAATCCGGGGGCAATGGTCTACACCTTC
TRBJ1-4 TRBD1 TRBV2 . CASSRGQGAGKLFF TGTGCCAGCAGCCGGGGACAGGGGGCAGGAAAACTGTTTTTT
TRBJ2-4 . TRBV5-1 . CASSLGGNIQYF TGCGCCAGCAGCTTGGGCGGAAACATTCAGTACTTC
TRBJ1-6 . TRBV7-9 . CASSFRDSQHSPLHF TGTGCCAGCAGCTTCCGAGACAGCCAACATTCACCCCTCCACTTT
TRBJ1-1 . TRBV18 . CASSPSWEVNTEAFF TGTGCCAGCTCACCGTCATGGGAGGTCAACACTGAAGCTTTCTTT
TRBJ1-1 . TRBV27 . CASSPITGRLLNTEAFF TGTGCCAGCAGTCCGATTACAGGGCGCTTACTAAACACTGAAGCTTTCTTT
TRBJ2-7 TRBD1 TRBV2 . CASTLTGGSSYEQYF TGTGCCAGCACCCTGACAGGGGGCTCTTCCTACGAGCAGTACTTC
TRBJ2-5 . TRBV18 . CASSPLGRHLEETQYF TGTGCCAGCTCCCCTCTGGGGCGTCATTTAGAAGAGACCCAGTACTTC
TRBJ2-3 . TRBV9 once CASSVGVYGGTDTQYF TGTGCCAGCAGCGTGGGCGTTTACGGAGGCACAGATACGCAGTATTTT
TRBJ2-3 TRBD2 TRBV11-2 . CASSPIAGGPTDTQYF TGTGCCAGCAGCCCGATAGCGGGGGGGCCAACAGATACGCAGTATTTT
TRBJ2-7 . TRBV27 . CASRPWDDAYEQYF TGTGCCAGCAGACCATGGGACGATGCCTACGAGCAGTACTTC